This T cell receptor beta chain was sequenced during a study of control samples from healthy donors and cancer patients. Clones were read by immunoSEQ multiplex PCR, and TCRdb kept only the in-frame ones, dropping some. The sample comprises about 410,000 clones, over 75% of which are singletons, and 5.5% to 7.5% rests with the top ten. The V end lost 7 bases, the J end lost 3 bases, and 16 bases lay between the germline ends. The germline CDR1 and CDR2 sequences are MDHEN and SYDVKM. The length of the CDR3 is 14 residues. This TCR came from a man between 40 and 49 years old with head and neck cancer. Material for sequencing was PBMCs. The gene calls are TRBV28 and TRBJ2-7; tentatively, D is TRBD1 or TRBD2 (6 bases each). The DNA of the CDR3 is TGTGCCAGCATCGGGGGCTCCGGGCACTACGAGCAGTACTTC. This encodes CASIGGSGHYEQYF.